These 27 T cell receptor beta chains were sequenced from one sample in a study of tumor-infiltrating lymphocytes in primary liver carcinoma. Co-extracted RNA and DNA came from roughly 20-30 mg of unsorted bulk tissue. The template, approximately 500 ng total RNA, yielded TCR beta cDNA made with a constant-region primer. Slightly modified ARM-PCR with three nested multiplex PCR rounds yielded TCR beta libraries. Amplification in the first two PCR rounds was performed using TRBV1-TRBV30 forward primers and a C-beta reverse primer for 10 cycles each. Via MiXCR, TCRdb re-called the multiplex PCR reads, giving one row per CDR3 protein. The sample includes 90,000 to 150,000 distinct CDR3 sequences, around 65% of them seen just once. Sequencing input: tumor-adjacent normal liver tissue. The receptors were gathered from a woman in her sixties or seventies with primary liver carcinoma and hepatitis B virus infection.

The chain couples TRBV11-3 to TRBJ2-5; 7 bases match TRBD1. V lost 5 bases and J lost 5; bases outside the gene matches: 11. CDR1 is SGHNT and CDR2 is YENEEA in the germline V gene. The CDR3 is made up of 15 amino acids. The CDR3 reads CASSPWTGGMETQYF. CDR3 DNA: TGTGCCAGCAGCCCCTGGACAGGTGGCATGGAGACCCAGTACTTC.

With respect to this clonotype: The junction and the germline gene differ at one end; a read error may be behind it. The V gene is TRBV6-5, the J gene TRBJ2-2, with TRBD2 matching 10 bases. The CDR3 totals 15 residues. The germline CDR1 and CDR2 sequences are MNHEY and SVGAGI. CDR3 nucleotides: TGTACCAGCACCGCAGCGGGAGGGCCGGGCGGGGAGCTGTTTTTT. Protein product: CTSTAAGGPGGELFF.

The chain recombines TRBV29-1 with TRBJ2-3, with D perhaps matching TRBD1 (6 bases). The CDR3 contains 13 residues. From germline, CDR1 is SQVTM and CDR2 ANQGSEA. The CDR3 loop is CSFGEGGTDTQYF. The CDR3, as DNA: TGCAGTTTCGGTGAGGGGGGCACAGATACGCAGTATTTT.

In this sample, this clonotype turned up a few times. A much larger clone differs from this one at a single base, so this may be a read error. The conserved phenylalanine or tryptophan is not found at the CDR3 terminus, so this likely reflects a read error. V is TRBV6-5 and J is TRBJ1-2, with TRBD1 identical over 8 bases. This CDR3 has 13 residues. The junction had 6 bases not matched to a gene; V was cut back by 4 bases and J by 8 bases. The V gene's germline CDR1 is MNHEY and CDR2 SVGAGI. CDR3 sequence reads: CASSSGQGGGYTS. CDR3 sequence (DNA): TGTGCCAGCAGTTCCGGACAGGGCGGCGGCTACACCTCC.

In the case of this clonotype: The CDR3 does not close with the conserved phenylalanine or tryptophan, likely indicating a read error. It is unclear where the CDR3 begins or ends on the DNA, so no DNA is shown, and the CDR3 is as TCRdb lists it. The gene calls are TRBV10-3 and TRBJ2-7; the listed D gene, TRBD2, was not tested against the DNA. Germline V gene sequence: CDR1 ENHRY, CDR2 SYGVKD. The CDR3 region is 16 residues in length, termini included. The CDR3 reads CAISTKPGLAGNEQYL.

About this clonotype: One end of the junction varies from germline; a read error may be responsible. The chain is built from TRBV5-1 and TRBJ1-1; 7 nucleotides line up with TRBD1. This CDR3 region has 16 residues. In germline, CDR1 is SGHRS, CDR2 YFSETQ. The CDR3 DNA reads as TGCGTCAGCAGCTTGGCCGGGACAGCTGGGTACACCGAAGCTTTCTTT. It translates to CVSSLAGTAGYTEAFF.

In the case of this clonotype: Its ends do not fully match the called genes, so a read error is possible. V gene TRBV28 combines with J gene TRBJ1-1; D is unclear. CDR3 length: 13 amino acids. Germline V gene lookup returns CDR1 MDHEN and CDR2 SYDVKM. The CDR3 protein is CTSTNRTNTEAFF. The CDR3, as DNA: TGTACCAGCACGAACCGGACGAACACTGAAGCTTTCTTT.

About this clonotype: The conserved closing phenylalanine or tryptophan is absent in this CDR3, likely reflecting a read error. V and J are TRBV6-5 and TRBJ2-1; D may be TRBD1 (7 bases). The germline gives CDR1 MNHEY, CDR2 SVGAGI. This CDR3 spans 15 amino acids. CDR3 DNA sequence: TGTGTCAGCGGGCCGAGGGACAGAAGAATCAATGAGCAGTTCTTA. It yields the protein CVSGPRDRRINEQFL.

A note on this clonotype: A much larger clone sits a single nucleotide away, making a read error possible. The chain is built from TRBV10-1 and TRBJ2-7; D unclear. Germline lookup yields CDR1 WNHNN and CDR2 SYGVQD (reference sequence). V was pared by 7 bases and J by 2 bases, with 12 bases between. This CDR3 comprises 13 residues. CDR3 DNA sequence: TGCGCCAGCATGCCACAGTTTCCCTACGAGCAGTACTTC. Residues: CASMPQFPYEQYF.

Notes on this clonotype: Compared with germline, one end of the junction differs, possibly owing to a read error. The chain combines TRBV6-1 with TRBJ1-4, with D hard to call. The germline CDR1 and CDR2 sequences are MNHNS and SASEGT. This CDR3 is 18 amino acids long. Written as DNA, the CDR3 is TGTGCCAGCAGTGAACGTCCACAAACTGCTACAACTAACGAAAAACTGTTTTTT. It codes for CASSERPQTATTNEKLFF.

This chain joins TRBV20-1 and TRBJ2-5, with D possibly matching TRBD2 (6 bases). CDR3 length: 14 amino acids. Germline-derived CDR1 and CDR2 are DFQATT and SNEGSKA (reference sequence). Between the trimmed V and J ends, which lost 1 base and 5 bases, there was a span of 14 bases. The CDR3 coding sequence is TGCAGTGCTAGAGCCTCGCCGAGCGGGGAGACCCAGTACTTC. Translation gives CSARASPSGETQYF.

The chain carries TRBV5-5 and TRBJ2-3; D call uncertain. The V and J ends lost 8 bases and 4 bases respectively, with 17 bases between them. Germline CDR1 SGHKS, CDR2 YYEKEE (reference sequence). CDR3 length: 14 amino acids. CDR3 loop: CARSRWTGADTQYF. CDR3 sequence (DNA): TGTGCCAGAAGCAGGTGGACCGGCGCAGATACGCAGTATTTT.

The chain couples TRBV28 to TRBJ2-5; D uncertain. This CDR3 has 14 residues. V dropped 9 bases and J dropped 1 base, with 15 bases sitting between them. Germline CDR1 reads MDHEN; CDR2 reads SYDVKM. CDR3: CASSTLGSQETQYF. The CDR3 bases are TGTGCCAGTAGTACCCTCGGTAGCCAAGAGACCCAGTACTTC.

Regarding this clonotype: No conserved phenylalanine or tryptophan ends this CDR3, so it is likely a read error. This chain uses TRBV28 with TRBJ2-2, with 7 bases identical to TRBD1. The germline CDR1 and CDR2 sequences are MDHEN and SYDVKM. The CDR3 sequence is 15 residues long. Trimming removed 5 bases from V and 1 base from J; junction bases left unmatched: 4. The CDR3 sequence: CASSNRTGNTGELFS. CDR3 nucleotides: TGTGCCAGCAGTAATAGGACAGGGAACACCGGGGAGCTGTTTTCT.

For this clonotype: Sequence at one end of the junction differs from germline and may be a read error. This rearrangement joins TRBV11-2 to TRBJ2-2; weak D call: TRBD2 (5 bases). This CDR3 spans 15 amino acids. Looked up from germline, CDR1 is SGHAT and CDR2 is FQNNGV. The chain's CDR3 is CASSTLRSGFGELFF. The CDR3 DNA reads as TGTGCCAGCAGCACGCTACGGTCAGGCTTCGGGGAGCTGTTCTTT.

This clonotype showed up just a few times. No conserved phenylalanine or tryptophan is present at the end of the CDR3, so a read error is the likely explanation. Because the CDR3's place on the DNA is in doubt, the DNA is left out and the CDR3 is given as listed by TCRdb. The chain employs TRBV11-2 and TRBJ2-7. With termini counted, the CDR3 has 12 amino acids. Germline lookup yields CDR1 SGHAT and CDR2 FQNNGV. The CDR3 reads CVSSSDRTSMEY.

The chain has TRBV6-5 and TRBJ1-1; D uncertain. The CDR3 is made up of 17 amino acids. The germline V gene has CDR1 MNHEY and CDR2 SVGAGI. The V gene lost 0 bases and the J gene lost 7 bases, with 21 bases spanning the gap. The DNA of the CDR3 is TGTGCCAGCAGTTACTCAAAAGGGTACGGGGTAAGGGATGAAGCTTTCTTT. This sequence encodes CASSYSKGYGVRDEAFF.

About this clonotype: This likely comes from a read error, as the CDR3 has no conserved phenylalanine or tryptophan at its end. CDR3 sequence (DNA): TGTGCCAGCAACTTAATGTGGGGGGGCACAGATACGCAGTATTAT. Translating gives CASNLMWGGTDTQYY. The chain combines TRBV11-2 with TRBJ2-3; possible D gene TRBD2, 6 bases. Germline values: CDR1 SGHAT, CDR2 FQNNGV. CDR3 length equals 15 residues.

In regard to this clonotype: The junction departs from the called germline gene at one end, perhaps through a read error. The chain has TRBV6-5 and TRBJ2-1, with D perhaps being TRBD1 or TRBD2 (5 bases each). The CDR3 totals 17 residues. From germline, CDR1 is MNHEY and CDR2 SVGAGI. CDR3 region: CASSYQRRAKLGNERFF. The CDR3 coding sequence is TGTGCCAGCAGTTACCAACGCAGGGCCAAACTAGGGAATGAGCGGTTCTTC.

As to this clonotype: A much larger clone lies one base from this, so it may be a read error. The chain has TRBV28 and TRBJ2-5, with D possibly matching TRBD1 (6 bases). The germline gives CDR1 MDHEN, CDR2 SYDVKM. CDR3 size: 14 residues. Trimming removed 11 bases at V and 1 base at J, with 17 bases between. CDR3 nucleotides: TGTGCCCCACGTTCCGGGGACACCCAAGAGACCCAGTACTTC. Its translation: CAPRSGDTQETQYF.

A word on this clonotype: One junction end does not reproduce the germline sequence, and a read error may be involved. V and J are TRBV29-1 and TRBJ2-6; 8 bases match TRBD1. This CDR3 spans 19 amino acids. Germline CDR1 SQVTM, CDR2 ANQGSEA. The CDR3 protein is CSVEAPPVTGDTGANVLTF. The CDR3 nucleotides are TGCAGCGTTGAAGCCCCCCCCGTGACAGGGGATACTGGGGCTAACGTCCTGACTTTC.

Written as DNA, the CDR3 is TGTGCCAGCTCCTTGCCGGAGGGAAAGGGCACCGGGGAGCTGTTTTTT. As protein: CASSLPEGKGTGELFF. This rearrangement joins TRBV28 to TRBJ2-2; weak D call: TRBD2 (6 bases). The V gene's germline CDR1 is MDHEN and CDR2 SYDVKM. CDR3 length equals 16 residues. V was trimmed by 8 bases and J by 4 bases, leaving 20 bases between them.

As concerns this clonotype: A much larger clone differs by one base, so this may be a read error. This chain links TRBV28 with TRBJ2-5; no reliable D call. V was shortened by 7 bases and J by 4 bases, with 10 bases between the two germline ends. Germline loops: CDR1 MDHEN, CDR2 SYDVKM. CDR3 length: 12 residues. The CDR3 DNA follows: TGTGCCAGCATTTTTGCCGGAGAGACCCAGTACTTC. As protein: CASIFAGETQYF. Full variable domain (remainder filled in from reference TRBV28 and TRBJ2-5): DVKVTQSSRYLVKRTGEKVFLECVQDMDHENMFWYRQDPGLGLRLIYFSYDVKMKEKGDIPEGYSVSREKKERFSLILESASTNQTSMYLCASIFAGETQYFGPGTRLLVL.

The chain recombines TRBV28 with TRBJ1-2; 9 bases agree with TRBD1. Trimming cost V 10 bases and J 4 bases; bases outside gene matches: 4. The CDR3 spans 12 residues. CDR1 is MDHEN, CDR2 SYDVKM, per germline. The CDR3 bases are TGTGCCATAACAGGGGGCGGCTATGGCTACACCTTC. Protein sequence: CAITGGGYGYTF.

As concerns this clonotype: Because it lacks the conserved phenylalanine or tryptophan at the end, this CDR3 is likely a read error. V is TRBV6-6 and J is TRBJ1-6; possibly TRBD1 for D (5 bases). The CDR3 is 19 amino acids. Germline V CDR1 and CDR2: MNHNY, SVGAGI (reference sequence). The CDR3 nucleotides are TGTACCAGCAGGACCGGACCGACAGTTACAAGCTCCTTTAATTCACCCCTCCACCTT. This translates into CTSRTGPTVTSSFNSPLHL.

The chain uses TRBV11-2 and TRBJ2-6; D unclear. The CDR3 runs to 15 residues. The V end was cut by 5 bases, the J end by 11 bases, with 19 bases between. From germline, CDR1 is SGHAT and CDR2 FQNNGV. The DNA of the CDR3 is TGTGCCAGCAGCGCTACGAGCTCTGGAGCCCACGTCCTGACTTTC. Translated, it gives CASSATSSGAHVLTF.

Notes on this clonotype: Sequence at one end of the junction differs from germline and may be a read error. The V gene is TRBV11-1, the J gene TRBJ2-5, with D possibly TRBD2 on 5 matching bases. CDR3 size: 16 residues. Germline loops: CDR1 SGHAT, CDR2 FQDESV (reference sequence). CDR3 bases: TGTGTCAGCAGCTTAAGATTGGACGCCTCACTAGAGGCCCAGTACTTC. Its protein is CVSSLRLDASLEAQYF.